This record concerns one T cell receptor (beta chain) sequence. The table came from immunoSEQ multiplex PCR; TCRdb's copy has only in-frame clones and leaves some out. The sample holds tens of thousands of clones; approximately 80% are singletons and the top ten take roughly 9%. The data stem from a study of T cells in localized non-small cell lung cancer. The ends were cut back, 8 bases at V and 8 bases at J, with 12 bases in the middle. This CDR3 comprises 11 residues. Germline assignment: CDR1 MNHEY and CDR2 SVGAGI. The source is an older female donor with stage I lung adenocarcinoma. The material sequenced was peripheral blood, taken before any cancer treatment. The chain combines TRBV6-5 with TRBJ1-1; D possibly corresponds to TRBD1 (6 bases). The CDR3 protein is CASRIRGEAFF. In DNA, the CDR3 is TGTGCCAGCCGTATTAGGGGGGAAGCTTTCTTT.